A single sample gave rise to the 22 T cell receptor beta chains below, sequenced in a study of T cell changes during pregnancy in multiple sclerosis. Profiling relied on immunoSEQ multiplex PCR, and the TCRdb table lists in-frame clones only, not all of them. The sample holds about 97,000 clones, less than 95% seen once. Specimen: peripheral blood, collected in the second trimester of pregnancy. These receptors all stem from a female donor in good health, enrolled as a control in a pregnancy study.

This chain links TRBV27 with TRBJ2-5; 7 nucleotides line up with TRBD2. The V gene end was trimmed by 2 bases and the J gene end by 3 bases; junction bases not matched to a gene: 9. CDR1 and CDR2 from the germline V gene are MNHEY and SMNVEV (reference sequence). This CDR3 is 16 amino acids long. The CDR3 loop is CASSLVSASGKETQYF. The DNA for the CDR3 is TGTGCCAGCAGTTTAGTTTCGGCTAGCGGTAAAGAGACCCAGTACTTC.

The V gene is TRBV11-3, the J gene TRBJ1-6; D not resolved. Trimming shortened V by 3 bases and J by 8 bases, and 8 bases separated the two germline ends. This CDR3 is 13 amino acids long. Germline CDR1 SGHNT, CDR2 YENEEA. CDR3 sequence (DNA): TGTGCCAGCAGCTTCGAACAAGATTCACCCCTCCACTTT. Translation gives CASSFEQDSPLHF.

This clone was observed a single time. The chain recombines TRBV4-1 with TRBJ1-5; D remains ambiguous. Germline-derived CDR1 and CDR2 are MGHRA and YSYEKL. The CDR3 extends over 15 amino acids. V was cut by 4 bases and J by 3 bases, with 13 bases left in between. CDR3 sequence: CASSRYEANNQPQHF. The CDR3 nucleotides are TGCGCCAGCAGCCGCTACGAGGCAAACAATCAGCCCCAGCATTTT.

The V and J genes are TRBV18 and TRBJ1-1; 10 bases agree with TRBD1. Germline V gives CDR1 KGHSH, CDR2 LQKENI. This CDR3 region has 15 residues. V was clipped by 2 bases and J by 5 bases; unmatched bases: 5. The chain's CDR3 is CASSPTRDRGTEAFF. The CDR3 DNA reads TGTGCCAGCTCACCAACGAGGGACAGGGGAACTGAAGCTTTCTTT. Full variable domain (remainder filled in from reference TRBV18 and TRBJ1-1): NAGVMQNPRHLVRRRGQEARLRCSPMKGHSHVYWYRQLPEEGLKFMVYLQKENIIDESGMPKERFSAEFPKEGPSILRIQQVVRGDSAAYFCASSPTRDRGTEAFFGQGTRLTVV.

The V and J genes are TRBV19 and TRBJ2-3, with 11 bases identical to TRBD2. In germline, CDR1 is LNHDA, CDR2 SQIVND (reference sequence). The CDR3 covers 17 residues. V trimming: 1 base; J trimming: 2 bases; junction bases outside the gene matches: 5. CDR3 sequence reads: CASSIGASGGNTDTQYF. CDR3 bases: TGTGCCAGTAGTATAGGGGCTAGCGGGGGGAACACAGATACGCAGTATTTT.

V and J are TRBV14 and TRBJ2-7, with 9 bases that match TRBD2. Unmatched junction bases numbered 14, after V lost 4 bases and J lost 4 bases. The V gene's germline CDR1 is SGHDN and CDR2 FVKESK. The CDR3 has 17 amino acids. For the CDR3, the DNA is TGTGCCAGCAGCCTGGCGGCGGGAGGGAGCCTGGGGTACGAGCAGTACTTC. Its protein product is CASSLAAGGSLGYEQYF.

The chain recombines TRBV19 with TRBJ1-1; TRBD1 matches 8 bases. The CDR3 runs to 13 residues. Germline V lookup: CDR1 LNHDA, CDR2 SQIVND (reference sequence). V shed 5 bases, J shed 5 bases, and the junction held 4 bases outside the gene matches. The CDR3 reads CASSARGLTEAFF. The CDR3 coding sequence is TGTGCCAGTAGTGCCAGGGGGCTAACTGAAGCTTTCTTT.

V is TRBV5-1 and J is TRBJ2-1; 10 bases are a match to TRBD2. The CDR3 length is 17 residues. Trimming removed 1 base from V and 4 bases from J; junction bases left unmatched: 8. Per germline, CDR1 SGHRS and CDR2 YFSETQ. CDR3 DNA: TGCGCCAGCAGCTTGACAGCGGGAGGGCCGAAGTACAATGAGCAGTTCTTC. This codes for CASSLTAGGPKYNEQFF.

The CDR3, as DNA: TGTGCCAGCAGTGGGAGGAACACCTATAATTCACCCCTCCACTTT. Encoded protein: CASSGRNTYNSPLHF. The chain has TRBV27 and TRBJ1-6; D ambiguous. CDR1 and CDR2 (germline): MNHEY, SMNVEV (reference sequence). The V gene lost 5 bases and the J gene lost 2 bases, with 10 bases spanning the gap. The CDR3 loop spans 15 amino acids.

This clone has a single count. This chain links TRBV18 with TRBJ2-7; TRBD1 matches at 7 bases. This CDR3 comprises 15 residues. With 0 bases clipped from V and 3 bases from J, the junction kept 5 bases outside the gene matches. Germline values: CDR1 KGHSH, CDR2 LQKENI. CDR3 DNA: TGTGCCAGCTCACCACCGGGGACAGCCTACTACGAGCAGTACTTC. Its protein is CASSPPGTAYYEQYF.

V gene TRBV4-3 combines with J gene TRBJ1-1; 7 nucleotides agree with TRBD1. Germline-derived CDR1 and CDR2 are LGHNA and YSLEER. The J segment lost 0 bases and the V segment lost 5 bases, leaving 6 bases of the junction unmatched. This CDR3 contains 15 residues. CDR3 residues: CASSKKGTVNTEAFF. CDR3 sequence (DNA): TGCGCCAGCAGCAAAAAGGGGACAGTGAACACTGAAGCTTTCTTT.

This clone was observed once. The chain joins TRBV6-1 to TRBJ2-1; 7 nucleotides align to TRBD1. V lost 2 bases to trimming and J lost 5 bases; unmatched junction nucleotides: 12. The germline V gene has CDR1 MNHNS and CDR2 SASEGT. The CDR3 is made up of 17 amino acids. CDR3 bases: TGTGCCAGCAGTGAACGGCACACAGGGGATTGGGACAATGAGCAGTTCTTC. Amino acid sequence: CASSERHTGDWDNEQFF.

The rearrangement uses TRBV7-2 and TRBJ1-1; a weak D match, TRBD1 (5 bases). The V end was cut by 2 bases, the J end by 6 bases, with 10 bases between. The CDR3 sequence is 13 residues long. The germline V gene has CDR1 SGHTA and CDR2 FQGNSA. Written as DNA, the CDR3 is TGTGCCAGCAGCTTAAGGGCGGGGGCTGAAGCTTTCTTT. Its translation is CASSLRAGAEAFF.

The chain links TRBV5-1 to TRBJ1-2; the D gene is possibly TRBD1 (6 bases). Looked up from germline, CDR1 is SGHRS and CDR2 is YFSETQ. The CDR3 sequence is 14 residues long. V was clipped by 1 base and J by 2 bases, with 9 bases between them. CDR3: CASSLNTGNYGYTF. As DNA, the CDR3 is TGCGCCAGCAGCTTGAATACAGGGAACTATGGCTACACCTTC.

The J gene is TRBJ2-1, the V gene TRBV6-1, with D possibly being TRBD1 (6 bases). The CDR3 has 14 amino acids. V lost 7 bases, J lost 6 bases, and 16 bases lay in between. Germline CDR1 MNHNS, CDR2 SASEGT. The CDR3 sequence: CASTRAGVGNEQFF. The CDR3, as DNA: TGTGCCAGCACCAGGGCAGGGGTCGGCAATGAGCAGTTCTTC.

Here the CDR3 reads CAISVSYLNDYEQYF. CDR3 in DNA: TGTGCCATCAGTGTGAGTTACCTTAATGACTACGAGCAGTACTTC. The chain uses TRBV10-3 and TRBJ2-7, with D uncertain. CDR1 is ENHRY, CDR2 SYGVKD, per germline. With 4 bases removed from V and 3 bases from J, the gap between germline ends came to 16 bases. The CDR3 length is 15 residues.

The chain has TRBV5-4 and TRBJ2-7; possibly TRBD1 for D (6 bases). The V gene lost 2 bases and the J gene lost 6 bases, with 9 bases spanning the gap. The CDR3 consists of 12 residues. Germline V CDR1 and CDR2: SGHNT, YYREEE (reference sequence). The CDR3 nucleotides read TGTGCCAGCAGCTTACAGGGCGCCGAGCAGTACTTC. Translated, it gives CASSLQGAEQYF.

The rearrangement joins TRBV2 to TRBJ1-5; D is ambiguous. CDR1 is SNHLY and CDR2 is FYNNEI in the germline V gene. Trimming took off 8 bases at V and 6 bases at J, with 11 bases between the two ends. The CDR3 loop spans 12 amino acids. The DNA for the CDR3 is TGTGCCAGCGCCCCGGGGAGTCAGCCCCAGCATTTT. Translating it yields CASAPGSQPQHF. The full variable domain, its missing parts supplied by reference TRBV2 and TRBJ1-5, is EPEVTQTPSHQVTQMGQEVILRCVPISNHLYFYWYRQILGQKVEFLVSFYNNEISEKSEIFDDQFSVERPDGSNFTLKIRSTKLEDSAMYFCASAPGSQPQHFGDGTRLSIL.

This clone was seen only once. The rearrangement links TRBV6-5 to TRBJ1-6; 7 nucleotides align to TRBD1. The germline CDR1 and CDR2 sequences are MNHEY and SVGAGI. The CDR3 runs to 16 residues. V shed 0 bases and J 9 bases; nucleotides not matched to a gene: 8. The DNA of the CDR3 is TGTGCCAGCAGTTACTCTACAAACAGGGGATTTTCACCCCTCCACTTT. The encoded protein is CASSYSTNRGFSPLHF.

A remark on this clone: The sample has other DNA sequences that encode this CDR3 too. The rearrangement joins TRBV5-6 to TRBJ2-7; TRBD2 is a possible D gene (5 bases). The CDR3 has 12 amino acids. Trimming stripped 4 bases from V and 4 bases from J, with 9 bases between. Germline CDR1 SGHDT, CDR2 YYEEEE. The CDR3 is CASSPRGYEQYF. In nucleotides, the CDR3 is TGTGCCAGCAGCCCCCGGGGATACGAGCAGTACTTC.

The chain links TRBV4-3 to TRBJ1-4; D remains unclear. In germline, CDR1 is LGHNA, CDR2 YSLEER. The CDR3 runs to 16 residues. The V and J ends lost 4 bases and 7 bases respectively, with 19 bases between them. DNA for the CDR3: TGCGCCAGCAGCCTCCGAGTGGGCACGGAGGGTGAAAAACTGTTTTTT. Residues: CASSLRVGTEGEKLFF.

The CDR3 bases are TGTGCCAGCAGCTTATCAGGACAGACATCACCCCTCCACTTT. Translated, it gives CASSLSGQTSPLHF. This sequence joins TRBV11-1 and TRBJ1-6; possibly TRBD1 for D (6 bases). The CDR3 loop spans 14 amino acids. The germline V gene has CDR1 SGHAT and CDR2 FQDESV (reference sequence). Between the trimmed V and J ends, which lost 2 bases and 10 bases, there was a span of 12 bases. Full variable domain (remainder filled in from reference TRBV11-1 and TRBJ1-6): EAEVAQSPRYKITEKSQAVAFWCDPISGHATLYWYRQILGQGPELLVQFQDESVVDDSQLPKDRFSAERLKGVDSTLKIQPAELGDSAMYLCASSLSGQTSPLHFGNGTRLTVT.